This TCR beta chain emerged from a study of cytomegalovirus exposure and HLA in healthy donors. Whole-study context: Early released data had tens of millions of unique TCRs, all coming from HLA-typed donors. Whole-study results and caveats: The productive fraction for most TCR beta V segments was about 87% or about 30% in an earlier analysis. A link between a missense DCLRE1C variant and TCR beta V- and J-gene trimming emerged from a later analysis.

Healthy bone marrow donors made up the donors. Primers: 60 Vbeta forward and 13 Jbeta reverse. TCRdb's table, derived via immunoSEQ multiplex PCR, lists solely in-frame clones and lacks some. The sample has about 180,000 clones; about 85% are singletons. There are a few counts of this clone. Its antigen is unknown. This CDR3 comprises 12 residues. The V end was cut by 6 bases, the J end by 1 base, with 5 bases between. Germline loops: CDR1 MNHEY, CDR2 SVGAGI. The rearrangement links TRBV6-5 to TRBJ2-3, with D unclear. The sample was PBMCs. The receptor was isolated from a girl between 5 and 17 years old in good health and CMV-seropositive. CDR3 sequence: CASSPGTDTQYF. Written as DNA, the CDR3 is TGTGCCAGCAGCCCAGGCACAGATACGCAGTATTTT.